Listed below are T cell receptor beta chains from one sample, sequenced in a study of long-term antiretroviral therapy in people with HIV. Using immunoSEQ multiplex PCR, the repertoire was profiled, and TCRdb retains in-frame clones only, with some absent. This sample has 15,000 to 20,000 clones, with roughly 72% found just once. Sequencing used unsorted PBMCs, obtained 2.2 years after starting antiretroviral therapy. The receptors were gathered from a man in his fifties with HIV. Each CDR3 is given with its conserved first and last residue. Size values are once, few and many counts, or a class for expanded clones, and some rows have none.

clone_size: .; j_call: TRBJ2-3; v_call: TRBV5-5; cdr3_aa: CASSLGTGAGTDTQYF
clone_size: .; j_call: TRBJ1-2; v_call: TRBV7-2; cdr3_aa: CASSLWGTNYGYTF
clone_size: .; j_call: TRBJ2-7; v_call: TRBV7-2; cdr3_aa: CASSPLAGGIEQYF
clone_size: .; j_call: TRBJ1-5; v_call: TRBV5-6; cdr3_aa: CASSLFGGTAYSNQPQHF
clone_size: .; j_call: TRBJ1-2; v_call: TRBV7-2; cdr3_aa: CASSSSSGLGYTF
clone_size: .; j_call: TRBJ2-3; v_call: TRBV7-9; cdr3_aa: CASSVPGLAGGSTDTQYF
clone_size: .; j_call: TRBJ1-3; v_call: TRBV11-2; cdr3_aa: CASLSDRAGNTIYF
clone_size: .; j_call: TRBJ2-3; v_call: TRBV18; cdr3_aa: CASSPPSGGAGTQYF
clone_size: .; j_call: TRBJ2-7; v_call: TRBV28; cdr3_aa: CASSLVASGSYEQYF
clone_size: .; j_call: TRBJ2-7; v_call: TRBV28; cdr3_aa: CASSFYGPYEQYF
clone_size: .; j_call: TRBJ2-2; v_call: TRBV6-6; cdr3_aa: CASSWVGTDTGELFF
clone_size: .; j_call: TRBJ1-2; v_call: TRBV2; cdr3_aa: CASRQTNYGYTF
clone_size: .; j_call: TRBJ2-1; v_call: TRBV11-3; cdr3_aa: CASSEFTNEQFF
clone_size: once; j_call: TRBJ1-4; v_call: TRBV5-3; cdr3_aa: CARSSRVPGQGEKLFF
clone_size: medium-sized; j_call: TRBJ2-7; v_call: TRBV28; cdr3_aa: CASSPMDPSSYEQYF
clone_size: .; j_call: TRBJ2-7; v_call: TRBV6-1; cdr3_aa: CASSRVGTGKYEQYF
clone_size: .; j_call: TRBJ2-3; v_call: TRBV5-4; cdr3_aa: CASSPTGGARDTQYF
clone_size: .; j_call: TRBJ1-4; v_call: TRBV5-4; cdr3_aa: CASSLVEKLFF
clone_size: .; j_call: TRBJ2-1; v_call: TRBV11-3; cdr3_aa: CASSLSGTSGSNEQFF
clone_size: .; j_call: TRBJ2-7; v_call: TRBV2; cdr3_aa: CASRGPRTPGYF
clone_size: .; j_call: TRBJ1-4; v_call: TRBV19; cdr3_aa: CASSIDRGLEKLFF
clone_size: .; j_call: TRBJ1-1; v_call: TRBV27; cdr3_aa: CASSLSGNMNTEAFF
clone_size: .; j_call: TRBJ2-3; v_call: TRBV29-1; cdr3_aa: CSVGGAMRDTQYF
clone_size: .; j_call: TRBJ1-2; v_call: TRBV6-5; cdr3_aa: CASSLGRFKGGYTF
clone_size: .; j_call: TRBJ2-7; v_call: TRBV21-1; cdr3_aa: CASSPPSSYEQYF
clone_size: .; j_call: TRBJ1-5; v_call: TRBV27; cdr3_aa: CASGYSNQPQHF
clone_size: few; j_call: TRBJ2-1; v_call: TRBV19; cdr3_aa: CASSISGTGGYNEQFF
clone_size: .; j_call: TRBJ2-7; v_call: TRBV11-2; cdr3_aa: CASSLDISYEQYF
clone_size: .; j_call: TRBJ1-1; v_call: TRBV6-5; cdr3_aa: CASSTGTGATEAFF
clone_size: .; j_call: TRBJ2-1; v_call: TRBV28; cdr3_aa: CASSFSGAYNEQFF
clone_size: once; j_call: TRBJ2-5; v_call: TRBV13; cdr3_aa: CASSDTYSWEETQYF
clone_size: .; j_call: TRBJ1-3; v_call: TRBV4-3; cdr3_aa: CASTPGAYSGNTIYF
clone_size: .; j_call: TRBJ2-7; v_call: TRBV29-1; cdr3_aa: CSVETPGGLPYEQYF
clone_size: few; j_call: TRBJ1-2; v_call: TRBV27; cdr3_aa: CASSLYGTGSGYTF